The next 12 T cell receptor beta chains were all read from a single sample in a study of PD-L1 blockade in urothelial cancer. Time point noted: peripheral blood 6 weeks after treatment start. Measured with immunoSEQ multiplex PCR; TCRdb has only the in-frame clones, and not every one. The sample includes some 120,000 clones, approximately 90% of them seen just once. Sequences were derived from PBMCs, sampled around atezolizumab (anti-PD-L1) treatment. The receptors shown here come from a man aged 60 to 75 with urothelial cancer.

The V call is TRBV27, the J call TRBJ2-7; D call uncertain. V was pared by 3 bases and J by 7 bases, with 19 bases between. Germline V gene data show CDR1 as MNHEY and CDR2 as SMNVEV (reference sequence). The CDR3 loop spans 15 amino acids. CDR3 residues: CASSLRRGASFEQYF. The DNA for the CDR3 is TGTGCCAGCAGTTTGCGGCGCGGAGCCTCTTTTGAGCAGTACTTC.

The chain employs TRBV27 and TRBJ2-1, with 7 bases lining up with TRBD2. The V segment lost 2 bases and the J segment 8 bases; nucleotides outside the gene matches: 9. Germline V gives CDR1 MNHEY, CDR2 SMNVEV (reference sequence). The CDR3 is 15 residues long. The CDR3 protein is CASSLSGRDPHEQFF. CDR3 nucleotide sequence: TGTGCCAGCAGTTTAAGTGGGAGGGACCCCCATGAGCAGTTCTTC.

The chain couples TRBV9 to TRBJ2-3, with 10 nucleotides matching TRBD2. The ends lost 3 bases at V and 2 bases at J; junction bases unmatched: 9. The germline CDR1 and CDR2 sequences are SGDLS and YYNGEE. This CDR3 has 17 amino acids. The CDR3 nucleotides read TGTGCCAGCAGCGCTGATAGCGGGGGGCACCTCACAGATACGCAGTATTTT. Protein: CASSADSGGHLTDTQYF.

The chain carries TRBV11-2 and TRBJ2-7, with TRBD2 matching 13 bases. V gave up 6 bases and J gave up 6 bases; unmatched junction bases: 8. The CDR3 has 15 amino acids. The germline V gene has CDR1 SGHAT and CDR2 FQNNGV. CDR3: CASSLLAGGPSEQYF. CDR3 DNA: TGTGCCAGCAGTCTACTAGCGGGAGGGCCAAGCGAGCAGTACTTC.

The genes are TRBV6-6 and TRBJ1-2; maybe TRBD1 (5 bases). Germline CDR1 and CDR2: MNHNY and SVGAGI (reference sequence). The CDR3 spans 14 residues. Trimming took 5 bases from V and 2 from J, leaving 12 bases between them. The CDR3 DNA is TGTGCCAGCAGTCCATACCAGGGAAACTATGGCTACACCTTC. Translation: CASSPYQGNYGYTF.

This clone was seen only once. The chain carries TRBV4-1 and TRBJ1-1, with a tentative D call TRBD1 (6 bases). This CDR3 has 14 amino acids. Germline CDR1 MGHRA, CDR2 YSYEKL. V was shortened by 3 bases and J by 4 bases, with 12 bases between the two germline ends. The CDR3 coding sequence is TGCGCCAGCAGCCAGGGTTTCAGGGGCACTGAAGCTTTCTTT. This codes for CASSQGFRGTEAFF.

This clone has more than one count but fewer than ten. The chain is built from TRBV4-1 and TRBJ2-7, with TRBD1 matching 10 bases. The CDR3 spans 15 residues. V shed 3 bases, J shed 6 bases, and the junction held 8 bases outside the gene matches. From germline, CDR1 is MGHRA and CDR2 YSYEKL. CDR3 coding DNA: TGCGCCAGCAGCCACCCGACAGGGGGCTCAGCCGAGCAGTACTTC. This gives the protein CASSHPTGGSAEQYF.

This CDR3 is CASSLQNLGVNTEAFF. CDR3 sequence (DNA): TGCGCCAGCAGCCTACAGAACCTGGGCGTGAACACTGAAGCTTTCTTT. The rearrangement links TRBV5-1 to TRBJ1-1; D ambiguous. Germline CDR1 and CDR2: SGHRS and YFSETQ. Trimming stripped 4 bases from V and 0 bases from J, with 16 bases between. CDR3 length: 16 residues.

The chain has TRBV5-1 and TRBJ2-2, with D perhaps TRBD1 (6 bases). Between the trimmed V and J ends, which lost 2 bases and 4 bases, there was a span of 9 bases. CDR1 and CDR2 from the germline V gene are SGHRS and YFSETQ. The length of the CDR3 is 14 residues. CDR3 in DNA: TGCGCCAGCAGCTTCCAGGGGTCCACCGGGGAGCTGTTTTTT. This translates into CASSFQGSTGELFF.

The chain is built from TRBV5-1 and TRBJ2-3, with TRBD2 as a possible D gene (5 bases). The ends were cut back, 3 bases at V and 4 bases at J, with 18 bases in the middle. The length of the CDR3 is 16 residues. Germline CDR1 reads SGHRS; CDR2 reads YFSETQ. This CDR3 is CASSSPGTVLPDTQYF. The CDR3 nucleotides are TGCGCCAGCAGCTCGCCGGGAACAGTCCTTCCAGATACGCAGTATTTT.

The genes are TRBV29-1 and TRBJ2-2; 7 bases are shared with TRBD2. Trimming removed 4 bases from V and 7 bases from J; junction bases left unmatched: 9. The CDR3 spans 14 residues. The germline V gene has CDR1 SQVTM and CDR2 ANQGSEA. In nucleotides, the CDR3 is TGCAGCGTTGCGAGGGAGGGCCTTAGCGGGGAGCTGTTTTTT. This sequence encodes CSVAREGLSGELFF.

This clone occurred a few times. J is TRBJ1-5 and V is TRBV19; D is unclear. Germline assignment: CDR1 LNHDA and CDR2 SQIVND (reference sequence). The CDR3 consists of 12 residues. The V gene lost 6 bases and the J gene lost 3 bases, with 6 bases spanning the gap. The CDR3, as DNA: TGTGCCAGTAGGGAGGTCAATCAGCCCCAGCATTTT. Translated: CASREVNQPQHF.